Each of the 14 T cell receptor beta chains below was sequenced from the same sample in a study of T cell repertoires in cytomegalovirus infection. TCRdb re-called the reads through MiXCR, storing one row per CDR3 protein. This table has 100,000 or so distinct CDR3 sequences, more than 20% appearing once. Sequencing was performed on CD8+ T cells from PBMCs. The source of these receptors is a human donor in good health (CMV status not recorded). Some clones in this sample may be carry-over from other donors' samples.

This clonotype has ten or more counts. The V gene is TRBV28, the J gene TRBJ2-5; 8 bases match TRBD1. This CDR3 comprises 15 residues. V dropped 3 bases and J dropped 5; count of bases not matched to a gene: 8. Germline CDR1 and CDR2: MDHEN and SYDVKM. The CDR3 reads CASSLEQGAGETQYF. The CDR3 nucleotides read TGTGCCAGCAGTTTGGAGCAGGGGGCCGGGGAGACCCAGTACTTC.

There are many counts of this clonotype. The chain has TRBV7-2 and TRBJ1-2, with D unclear. Looked up from germline, CDR1 is SGHTA and CDR2 is FQGNSA. The CDR3 totals 16 residues. Trimming stripped 2 bases from V and 5 bases from J, with 18 bases between. CDR3: CASSLTTSKPQYGYTF. The CDR3 DNA is TGTGCCAGCAGCTTAACCACCTCGAAGCCCCAGTATGGCTACACCTTC.

This clonotype showed up many times. J is TRBJ1-1 and V is TRBV7-9, with D uncertain. Germline CDR1 and CDR2: SEHNR and FQNEAQ (reference sequence). V was shortened by 0 bases and J by 6 bases, with 14 bases between the two germline ends. This CDR3 has 15 amino acids. The CDR3 spells CASSLALGPDAEAFF. CDR3 sequence (DNA): TGTGCCAGCAGCTTAGCTCTAGGACCGGACGCTGAAGCTTTCTTT.

This chain joins TRBV14 and TRBJ2-5; possibly TRBD2 for D (7 bases). Germline CDR1 SGHDN, CDR2 FVKESK. V was trimmed by 4 bases and J by 5 bases, leaving 14 bases between them. The CDR3 sequence is 14 residues long. The CDR3, as DNA: TGTGCCAGCAGCCGTACGGGGGGCGCGGAGACCCAGTACTTC. It translates to CASSRTGGAETQYF.

The rearrangement uses TRBV12-3 or TRBV12-4 and TRBJ1-4, with unresolved D. The V end lost 4 bases, the J end lost 2 bases, and 5 bases lay between the germline ends. The CDR3 length is 13 residues. The CDR3 loop reads CASSSDTNEKLFF. CDR3 sequence (DNA): TGTGCCAGCAGTTCGGACACTAATGAAAAACTGTTTTTT.

This clonotype occurred many times. The gene calls are TRBV11-2 and TRBJ2-7, with 9 positions matching TRBD1. Germline loops: CDR1 SGHAT, CDR2 FQNNGV. V lost 5 bases, J lost 5 bases, and 10 bases stayed unmatched. There are 15 residues in the CDR3. The CDR3 DNA reads as TGTGCCAGCAGCCCAGGACAGGGGAGGTCTAACGAGCAGTACTTC. Translated, it gives CASSPGQGRSNEQYF. The full variable domain, in which reference TRBV11-2 and TRBJ2-7 provide the parts outside the CDR3, is EAGVAQSPRYKIIEKRQSVAFWCNPISGHATLYWYQQILGQGPKLLIQFQNNGVVDDSQLPKDRFSAERLKGVDSTLKIQPAKLEDSAVYLCASSPGQGRSNEQYFGPGTRLTVT.

This clonotype showed up just a few times. The CDR3 loop reads CASSFFFRTDTYNEQFF. In DNA form, the CDR3 reads TGTGCCAGCAGTTTCTTTTTTAGGACGGATACCTACAATGAGCAGTTCTTC. J is TRBJ2-1 and V is TRBV6-5, with D unclear. In germline, CDR1 is MNHEY, CDR2 SVGAGI. The CDR3 contains 17 residues. Trimming took off 4 bases at V and 2 bases at J, with 18 bases between the two ends.

The chain links TRBV5-1 to TRBJ2-1; 9 nucleotides align to TRBD2. Germline-derived CDR1 and CDR2 are SGHRS and YFSETQ. Unmatched junction bases numbered 14, after V lost 4 bases and J lost 0 bases. CDR3 length: 19 amino acids. The CDR3 loop reads CASSGTGLAPISSYNEQFF. CDR3 DNA sequence: TGCGCCAGCAGCGGGACCGGACTAGCGCCAATAAGCTCCTACAATGAGCAGTTCTTC.

The rearrangement uses TRBV9 and TRBJ2-3, with TRBD2 matching 12 bases. The CDR3 runs to 16 residues. V lost 2 bases to trimming and J lost 6 bases; unmatched junction nucleotides: 7. The germline V gene has CDR1 SGDLS and CDR2 YYNGEE. CDR3 sequence: CASSVRTSGVLDTQYF. Here the CDR3 DNA reads TGTGCCAGCAGCGTCAGGACTAGCGGGGTCCTGGATACGCAGTATTTT.

The chain couples TRBV19 to TRBJ2-1; 13 positions agree with TRBD2. The CDR3 extends over 14 amino acids. Looked up from germline, CDR1 is LNHDA and CDR2 is SQIVND (reference sequence). Trimming at V came to 7 bases and at J to 8 bases, leaving 5 bases not matched to a gene. CDR3 loop: CASTRTSGSYEQFF. In DNA form, the CDR3 reads TGTGCCAGTACCAGGACTAGCGGGAGCTATGAGCAGTTCTTC.

As regards this clonotype: One end of the junction is discordant with germline, which a read error may explain. The genes are TRBV7-6 and TRBJ2-7, with TRBD1 matching over 7 bases. Looked up from germline, CDR1 is SGHVS and CDR2 is FNYEAQ. The CDR3 loop spans 13 amino acids. The CDR3 spells CATQGTNSYERYF. The DNA of the CDR3 is TGTGCCACACAGGGGACCAACTCCTACGAGCGGTACTTC.

This clonotype was counted many times. The chain joins TRBV12-3 or TRBV12-4 to TRBJ2-1; D gene uncertain. The V end was cut by 2 bases, the J end by 9 bases, with 8 bases between. The CDR3 spans 12 residues. The CDR3 sequence is CASSLLGSEQFF. The CDR3 bases are TGTGCCAGCAGTTTATTGGGAAGTGAGCAGTTCTTC.

The V and J genes are TRBV6-6 and TRBJ2-3; D ambiguous. V was cut by 8 bases and J by 4 bases, with 13 bases left in between. CDR3 length equals 13 residues. Per the germline V gene, CDR1 is MNHNY and CDR2 is SVGAGI (reference sequence). The CDR3 loop reads CASQDHSADTQYF. As DNA, the CDR3 is TGTGCCAGCCAGGACCATTCAGCAGATACGCAGTATTTT.

This clonotype has at least ten counts. This sequence joins TRBV20-1 and TRBJ2-1; D is ambiguous. The CDR3 has 16 amino acids. Germline CDR1 is DFQATT and CDR2 is SNEGSKA (reference sequence). V lost 1 base and J 2 bases, leaving 15 bases between the germline ends. This chain's CDR3 is CSARVPEGATYNEQFF. CDR3 sequence (DNA): TGCAGTGCTAGAGTCCCAGAAGGCGCGACCTACAATGAGCAGTTCTTC.